This TCR beta chain was sequenced in a study of T cell responses to AZD1222 COVID-19 vaccine. General study findings and limits: Breadth and depth of Spike-specific TCRs rose after two AZD1222 doses.

Clones were sequenced by immunoSEQ multiplex PCR, and TCRdb holds only the in-frame ones, with some missing. The sample lists some 47,000 clones, approximately 90% seen once, with 2% to 3% in the top ten. For this clone: Its target is unknown.

The CDR3 runs to 14 residues. CDR1 and CDR2 (germline): SGHDT, YYEEEE. J was trimmed by 5 bases and V by 5 bases; bases with no gene match: 9. Researchers grouped second doses given at about 4 or about 12 weeks into one pool. This receptor was obtained from an adult who received the AZD1222 COVID-19 vaccine. Material: peripheral blood, obtained 28 days after the second AZD1222 dose. This chain uses TRBV5-6 with TRBJ2-5; the match to TRBD1 covers 7 bases. DNA of the CDR3: TGTGCCAGCAGGAGGGGGCCCAACGGGGAGACCCAGTACTTC. This encodes CASRRGPNGETQYF.